These 5 T cell receptor beta chains share one sample of origin, sequenced in a study of tumor-infiltrating lymphocytes in oesophageal squamous cell carcinoma. TCRdb fed the PCR reads into MiXCR, producing one record per CDR3 protein. Among fewer than 7,500 distinct CDR3 sequences listed, about 15% were seen once. The sequenced material came from esophageal tumor tissue. The receptors shown here come from a male donor with esophageal squamous cell carcinoma.

V gene TRBV18 combines with J gene TRBJ1-5; a possible D gene is TRBD1 (6 bases). V lost 4 bases, J lost 6 bases, and 19 bases lay in between. The CDR3 extends over 16 amino acids. CDR1 is KGHSH and CDR2 is LQKENI in the germline V gene. CDR3 sequence: CASSRTGHAASQPQHF. As DNA, the CDR3 is TGTGCCAGCTCACGAACGGGACACGCGGCAAGTCAGCCCCAGCATTTT.

This clonotype was found a few times. The chain recombines TRBV2 with TRBJ1-1, with D maybe TRBD1 (5 bases). V lost 5 bases and J 0 bases, leaving 7 bases between the germline ends. CDR1 and CDR2 (germline): SNHLY, FYNNEI. This CDR3 has 13 amino acids. CDR3 loop: CASSRGLNTEAFF. The CDR3 bases are TGTGCCAGCAGTCGGGGCTTGAACACTGAAGCTTTCTTT.

In this sample, this clonotype is medium-sized. The V and J genes are TRBV12-3 or TRBV12-4 and TRBJ1-1; D ambiguous. This CDR3 comprises 12 residues. V gave up 5 bases and J gave up 5 bases, with 9 bases separating them. CDR3 region: CASSQGRTEAFF. The CDR3 nucleotides read TGTGCCAGCAGTCAAGGGCGGACTGAAGCTTTCTTT.

This clonotype was counted at least ten times. One end of the junction fails to match germline, which may point to a read error. This chain links TRBV10-2 with TRBJ2-1; a possible D gene is TRBD1 (5 bases). CDR3 length: 12 amino acids. Germline values: CDR1 WSHSY, CDR2 SAAADI. Written as DNA, the CDR3 is TGCGCCAGCAGGACAGACCCTTCACCCCTCCACTTC. It specifies CASRTDPSPLHF.

This clonotype showed up many times. The genes are TRBV19 and TRBJ2-5; maybe TRBD1 (5 bases). CDR3 length: 17 amino acids. V lost 0 bases and J 0 bases, leaving 14 bases between the germline ends. The germline V gene has CDR1 LNHDA and CDR2 SQIVND (reference sequence). CDR3 bases: TGTGCCAGTAGTATAGATATGGGGTCAGGGCACCAAGAGACCCAGTACTTC. Residues: CASSIDMGSGHQETQYF.